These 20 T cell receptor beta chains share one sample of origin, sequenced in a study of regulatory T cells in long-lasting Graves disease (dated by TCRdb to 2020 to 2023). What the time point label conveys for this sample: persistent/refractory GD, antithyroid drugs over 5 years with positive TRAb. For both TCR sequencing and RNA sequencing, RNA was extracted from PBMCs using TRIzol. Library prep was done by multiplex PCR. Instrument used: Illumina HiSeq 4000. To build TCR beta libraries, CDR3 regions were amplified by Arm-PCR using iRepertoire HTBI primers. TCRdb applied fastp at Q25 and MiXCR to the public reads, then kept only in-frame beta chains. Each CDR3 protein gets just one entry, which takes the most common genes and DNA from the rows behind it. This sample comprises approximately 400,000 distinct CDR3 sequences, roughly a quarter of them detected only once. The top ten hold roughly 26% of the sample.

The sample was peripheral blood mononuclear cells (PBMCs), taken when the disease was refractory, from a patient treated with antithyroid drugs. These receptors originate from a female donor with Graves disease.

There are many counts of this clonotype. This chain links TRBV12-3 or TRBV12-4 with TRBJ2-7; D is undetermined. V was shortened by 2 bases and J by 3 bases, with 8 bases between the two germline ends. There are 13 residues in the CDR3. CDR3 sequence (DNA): TGTGCCAGCAGTTTAAACGGCGGCTACGAGCAGTACTTC. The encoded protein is CASSLNGGYEQYF.

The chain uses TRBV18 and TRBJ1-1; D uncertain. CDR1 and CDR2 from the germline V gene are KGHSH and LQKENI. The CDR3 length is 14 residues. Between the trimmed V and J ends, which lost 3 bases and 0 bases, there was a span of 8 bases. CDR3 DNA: TGTGCCAGCTCACCGGGTCTGGTGAACACTGAAGCTTTCTTT. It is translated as CASSPGLVNTEAFF.

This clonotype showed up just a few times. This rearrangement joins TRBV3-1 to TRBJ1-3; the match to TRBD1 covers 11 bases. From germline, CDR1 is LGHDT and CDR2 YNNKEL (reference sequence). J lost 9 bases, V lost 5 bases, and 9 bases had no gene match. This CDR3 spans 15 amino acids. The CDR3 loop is CASSGPGQGASTIYF. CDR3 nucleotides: TGTGCCAGCAGCGGACCCGGACAGGGGGCTAGCACCATATATTTT.

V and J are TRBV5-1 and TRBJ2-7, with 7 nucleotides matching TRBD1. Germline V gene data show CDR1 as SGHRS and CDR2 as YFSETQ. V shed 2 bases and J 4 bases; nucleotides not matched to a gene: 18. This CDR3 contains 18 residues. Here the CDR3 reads CASSLKTDRVRARYEQYF. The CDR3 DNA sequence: TGCGCCAGCAGCTTAAAAACCGACAGGGTAAGGGCCCGATACGAGCAGTACTTC.

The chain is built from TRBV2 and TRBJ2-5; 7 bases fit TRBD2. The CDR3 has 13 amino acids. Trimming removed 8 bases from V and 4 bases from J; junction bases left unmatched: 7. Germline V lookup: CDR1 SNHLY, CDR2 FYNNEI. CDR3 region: CASGWTSGETQYF. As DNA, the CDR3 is TGTGCCAGCGGATGGACTAGTGGAGAGACCCAGTACTTC.

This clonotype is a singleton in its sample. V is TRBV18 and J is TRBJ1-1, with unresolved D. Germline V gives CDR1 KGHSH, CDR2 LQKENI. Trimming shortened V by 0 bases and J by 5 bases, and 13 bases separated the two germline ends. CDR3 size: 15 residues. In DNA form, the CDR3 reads TGTGCCAGCTCACCACCCTTGGGCGGTCAGACTGAAGCTTTCTTT. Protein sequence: CASSPPLGGQTEAFF.

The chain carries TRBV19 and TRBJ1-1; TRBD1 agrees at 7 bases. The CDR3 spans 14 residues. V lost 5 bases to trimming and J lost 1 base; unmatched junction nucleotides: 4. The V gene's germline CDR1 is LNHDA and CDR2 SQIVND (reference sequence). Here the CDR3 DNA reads TGTGCCAGTAGTGCGACAGGGACGAACACTGAAGCTTTCTTT. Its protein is CASSATGTNTEAFF.

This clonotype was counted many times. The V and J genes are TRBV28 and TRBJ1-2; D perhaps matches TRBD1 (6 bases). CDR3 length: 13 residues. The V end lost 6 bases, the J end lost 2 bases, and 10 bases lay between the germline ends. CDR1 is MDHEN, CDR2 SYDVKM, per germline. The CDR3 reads CASSGQINYGYTF. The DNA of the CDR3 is TGTGCCAGCAGCGGACAGATAAACTATGGCTACACCTTC.

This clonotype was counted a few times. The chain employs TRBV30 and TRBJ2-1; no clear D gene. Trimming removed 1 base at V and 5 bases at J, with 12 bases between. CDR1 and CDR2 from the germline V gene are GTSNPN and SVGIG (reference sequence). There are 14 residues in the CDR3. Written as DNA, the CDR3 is TGTGCCTGGAGTGAAGGTTGGGGAAACAATGAGCAGTTCTTC. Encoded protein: CAWSEGWGNNEQFF. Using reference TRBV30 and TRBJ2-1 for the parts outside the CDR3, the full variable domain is SQTIHQWPATLVQPVGSPLSLECTVEGTSNPNLYWYRQAAGRGLQLLFYSVGIGQISSEVPQNLSASRPQDRQFILSSKKLLLSDSGFYLCAWSEGWGNNEQFFGPGTRLTVL.

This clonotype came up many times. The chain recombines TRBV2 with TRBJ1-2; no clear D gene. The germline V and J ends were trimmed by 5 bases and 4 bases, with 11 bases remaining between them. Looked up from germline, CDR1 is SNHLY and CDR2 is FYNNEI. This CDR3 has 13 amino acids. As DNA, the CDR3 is TGTGCCAGCAGTTTGGGAGAGCGCTATGGCTACACCTTC. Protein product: CASSLGERYGYTF.

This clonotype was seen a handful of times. DNA of the CDR3: TGTGCCAGCAGCTCAACAGGGGGCGCATCTAATGAAAAACTGTTTTTT. Translating it yields CASSSTGGASNEKLFF. This chain links TRBV5-6 with TRBJ1-4; 9 bases are a match to TRBD1. The length of the CDR3 is 16 residues. Trimming removed 3 bases from V and 3 bases from J; junction bases left unmatched: 6. Germline V gives CDR1 SGHDT, CDR2 YYEEEE. Drawing the rest from reference TRBV5-6 and TRBJ1-4, the complete variable domain is DAGVTQSPTHLIKTRGQQVTLRCSPKSGHDTVSWYQQALGQGPQFIFQYYEEEERQRGNFPDRFSGHQFPNYSSELNVNALLLGDSALYLCASSSTGGASNEKLFFGSGTQLSVL.

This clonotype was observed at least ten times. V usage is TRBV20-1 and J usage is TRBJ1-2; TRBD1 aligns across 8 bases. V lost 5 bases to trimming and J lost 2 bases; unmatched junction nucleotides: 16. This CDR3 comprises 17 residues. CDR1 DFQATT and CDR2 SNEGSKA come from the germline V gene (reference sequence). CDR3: CSAVGTGRIGRNYGYTF. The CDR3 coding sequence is TGCAGTGCTGTCGGGACAGGTCGAATCGGTAGGAACTATGGCTACACCTTC.

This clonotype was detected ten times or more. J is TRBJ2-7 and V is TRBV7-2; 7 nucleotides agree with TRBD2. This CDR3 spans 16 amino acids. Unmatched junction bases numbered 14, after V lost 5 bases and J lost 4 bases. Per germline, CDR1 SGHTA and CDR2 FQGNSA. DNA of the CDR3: TGTGCCAGCAGCCCTGAGGCCGCTACTAGCGTTTACGAGCAGTACTTC. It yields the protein CASSPEAATSVYEQYF.

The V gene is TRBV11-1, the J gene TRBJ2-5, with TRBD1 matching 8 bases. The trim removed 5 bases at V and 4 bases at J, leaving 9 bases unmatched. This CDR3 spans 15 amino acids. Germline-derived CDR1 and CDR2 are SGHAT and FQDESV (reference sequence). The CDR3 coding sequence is TGTGCCAGCAGCCAAGAGGCAGGGGGCGGAGAGACCCAGTACTTC. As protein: CASSQEAGGGETQYF.

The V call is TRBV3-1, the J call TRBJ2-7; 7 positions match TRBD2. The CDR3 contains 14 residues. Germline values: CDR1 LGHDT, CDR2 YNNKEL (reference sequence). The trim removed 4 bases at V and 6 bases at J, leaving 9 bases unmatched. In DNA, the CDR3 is TGTGCCAGCAGCCCAAAAGTCCGGGAGGCCGAGCAGTACTTC. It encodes CASSPKVREAEQYF.

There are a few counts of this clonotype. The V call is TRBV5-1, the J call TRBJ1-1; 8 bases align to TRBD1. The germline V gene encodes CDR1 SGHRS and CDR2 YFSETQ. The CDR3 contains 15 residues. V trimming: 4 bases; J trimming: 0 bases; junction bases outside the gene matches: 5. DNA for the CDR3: TGCGCCAGCAGCCCGGAGGGACAGGTGAACACTGAAGCTTTCTTT. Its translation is CASSPEGQVNTEAFF.

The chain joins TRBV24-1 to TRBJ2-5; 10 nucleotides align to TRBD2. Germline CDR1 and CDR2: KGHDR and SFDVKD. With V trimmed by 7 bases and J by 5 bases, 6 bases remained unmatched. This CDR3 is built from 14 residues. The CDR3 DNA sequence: TGTGCCACCAGGGTAGCGGGAGGTTGGGAGACCCAGTACTTC. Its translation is CATRVAGGWETQYF.

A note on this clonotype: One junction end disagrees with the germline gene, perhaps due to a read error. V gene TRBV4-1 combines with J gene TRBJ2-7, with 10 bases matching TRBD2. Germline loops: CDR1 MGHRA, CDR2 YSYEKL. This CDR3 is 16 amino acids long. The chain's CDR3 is CASSQDAGLAGVEQYF. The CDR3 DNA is TGTGCCAGCAGCCAAGATGCCGGGCTAGCGGGAGTGGAGCAGTACTTC.

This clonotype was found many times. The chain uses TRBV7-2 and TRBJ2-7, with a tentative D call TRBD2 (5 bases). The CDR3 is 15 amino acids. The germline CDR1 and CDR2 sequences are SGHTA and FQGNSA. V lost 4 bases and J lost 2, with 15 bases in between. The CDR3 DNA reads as TGTGCCAGCAGCTCTCGGGGAGCGATTACCTACGAGCAGTACTTC. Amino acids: CASSSRGAITYEQYF.

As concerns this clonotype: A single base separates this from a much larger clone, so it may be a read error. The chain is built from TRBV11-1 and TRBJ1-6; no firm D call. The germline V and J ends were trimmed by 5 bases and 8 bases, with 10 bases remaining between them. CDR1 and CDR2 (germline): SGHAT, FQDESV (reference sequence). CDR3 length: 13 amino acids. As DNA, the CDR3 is TGTGCCAGCAGCCGCGAAGAGGATTCACCCCTCCACTTT. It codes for CASSREEDSPLHF. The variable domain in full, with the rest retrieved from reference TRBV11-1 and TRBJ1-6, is EAEVAQSPRYKITEKSQAVAFWCDPISGHATLYWYRQILGQGPELLVQFQDESVVDDSQLPKDRFSAERLKGVDSTLKIQPAELGDSAMYLCASSREEDSPLHFGNGTRLTVT.